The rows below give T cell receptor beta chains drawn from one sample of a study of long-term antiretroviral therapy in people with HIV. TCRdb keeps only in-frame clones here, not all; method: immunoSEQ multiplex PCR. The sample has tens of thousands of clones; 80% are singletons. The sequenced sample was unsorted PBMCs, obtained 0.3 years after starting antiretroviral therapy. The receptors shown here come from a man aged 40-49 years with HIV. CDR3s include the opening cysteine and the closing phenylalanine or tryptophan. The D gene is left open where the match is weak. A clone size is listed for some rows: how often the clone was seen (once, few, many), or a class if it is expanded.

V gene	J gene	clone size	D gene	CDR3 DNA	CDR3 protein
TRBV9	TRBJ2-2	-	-	TGTGCCAGCAGCGAGGGGCTTCCCAACACCGGGGAGCTGTTTTTT	CASSEGLPNTGELFF
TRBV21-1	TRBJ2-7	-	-	TGTGCCAGCAGCAAAGCTATGGGGTTAGGGGAGCAGTACTTC	CASSKAMGLGEQYF
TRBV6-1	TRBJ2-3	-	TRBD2	TGTGCCAGCAGGAAGCGGGGGCTCACAGATACGCAGTATTTT	CASRKRGLTDTQYF
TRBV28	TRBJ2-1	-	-	TGTGCCAGCAGTCTGCAATGGAACGAGCAGTTCTTC	CASSLQWNEQFF
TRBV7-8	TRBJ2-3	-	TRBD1	TGTGCCAGCAGACGGGACAGGGGCACAGATACGCAGTATTTT	CASRRDRGTDTQYF
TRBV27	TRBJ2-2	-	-	TGTGCCAGCAGTACTAATACAGGAACCGATTCCTTAAACACCGGGGAGCTGTTTTTT	CASSTNTGTDSLNTGELFF
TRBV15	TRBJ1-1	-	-	TGTGCCACCAGCAGAGAAAGAACGGAGAACACTGAAGCTTTCTTT	CATSRERTENTEAFF
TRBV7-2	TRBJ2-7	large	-	TGTGCCAGCAGCTTACAGTCGTTAGCAATCGAGCAGTACTTC	CASSLQSLAIEQYF
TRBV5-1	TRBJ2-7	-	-	TGCGCCAGCAGCTTGTCGGGGTCTAACTACGAGCAGTACTTC	CASSLSGSNYEQYF
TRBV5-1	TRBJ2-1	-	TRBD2	TGCGCCAGCAGCTTTGGACTAGCGGGAGAGGAGCAGTTCTTC	CASSFGLAGEEQFF
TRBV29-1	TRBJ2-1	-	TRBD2	TGCAGCGTTGTAGCGGGAGTCGGCGATGAGCAGTTCTTC	CSVVAGVGDEQFF
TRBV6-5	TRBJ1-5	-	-	TGTGCCAGCATGCGGGGCACCGATCAGCCCCAGCATTTT	CASMRGTDQPQHF
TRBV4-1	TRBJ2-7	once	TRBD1	TGCGCCAGCAGCCAAGGACAGGGGGGAGCCTACGAGCAGTACTTC	CASSQGQGGAYEQYF
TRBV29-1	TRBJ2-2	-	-	TGCAGCGTCGGAAGAGGCACCGGGGAGCTGTTTTTT	CSVGRGTGELFF
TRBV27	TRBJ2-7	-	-	TGTGCCAGCAGTTTAACCAGGTGGTACGAGCAGTACTTC	CASSLTRWYEQYF
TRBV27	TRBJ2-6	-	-	TGTGCCAGCAGTCCCCGGTGGACTTTCGAGGGGGGGGCCAACGTCCTGACTTTC	CASSPRWTFEGGANVLTF
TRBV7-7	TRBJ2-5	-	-	TGTGCTAGCAGCTTAAACAGGGCTCAAGAGACCCAGTACTTC	CASSLNRAQETQYF
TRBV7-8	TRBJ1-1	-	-	TGTGCCAGCAGCTTAGTGGGGGAGGGGATCACTGAAGCTTTCTTT	CASSLVGEGITEAFF
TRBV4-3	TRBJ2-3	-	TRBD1	TGCGCCAGCAGCCAGGGACAGAGCACAGATACGCAGTATTTT	CASSQGQSTDTQYF
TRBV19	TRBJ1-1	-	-	TGTGCCAGTAGTATATTTGGGGGCGCGGGAGAAGCTTTCTTT	CASSIFGGAGEAFF